These 24 T cell receptor beta chains were all obtained from the same sample, sequenced in a study of blood T cell repertoires in COVID-19. The table came from immunoSEQ multiplex PCR; TCRdb's copy has only in-frame clones and leaves some out. The table lists about 200,000 clones, roughly nine tenths of them singletons. Material: PBMCs or T cells enriched from blood (not recorded which). Receptors originate from a woman aged 18-35 years who had recovered from COVID-19.

The chain recombines TRBV18 with TRBJ1-6; no clear D. Per germline, CDR1 KGHSH and CDR2 LQKENI. The CDR3 totals 12 residues. V gave up 1 base and J gave up 12 bases, with 7 bases separating them. CDR3: CASSPRGLPLHF. The DNA of the CDR3 is TGTGCCAGCTCACCACGCGGGTTACCCCTCCACTTT.

The CDR3 coding sequence is TGTGCCAGCAGCTCACAGGGGGCCTCGTGGGAGACCCAGTACTTC. Translating gives CASSSQGASWETQYF. The chain carries TRBV2 and TRBJ2-5; TRBD1 matches 9 bases. Trimming cost V 6 bases and J 5 bases; bases outside gene matches: 10. CDR3 length equals 15 residues. Per germline, CDR1 SNHLY and CDR2 FYNNEI.

CDR3 bases: TGTGCCACCAGTGCGGGATCCTACAATGAGCAGTTCTTC. Encoded protein: CATSAGSYNEQFF. This rearrangement joins TRBV24-1 to TRBJ2-1, with D perhaps TRBD2 (5 bases). Trimming left V 5 bases short and J 1 base short, with 5 bases between. The CDR3 extends over 13 amino acids. The V gene's germline CDR1 is KGHDR and CDR2 SFDVKD.

The chain joins TRBV27 to TRBJ1-1, with 8 bases fitting TRBD1. V dropped 5 bases and J dropped 0; count of bases not matched to a gene: 11. The CDR3 length is 17 residues. CDR1 and CDR2 from the germline V gene are MNHEY and SMNVEV (reference sequence). CDR3 residues: CASSPGQGLRMNTEAFF. Written as DNA, the CDR3 is TGTGCCAGCAGTCCCGGACAGGGATTAAGAATGAACACTGAAGCTTTCTTT.

The chain is built from TRBV28 and TRBJ1-4; 7 bases fit TRBD1. The CDR3 runs 15 residues. Germline CDR1 is MDHEN and CDR2 is SYDVKM. J lost 3 bases, V lost 5 bases, and 6 bases had no gene match. CDR3: CASSPLTGPNEKLFF. The CDR3 nucleotides are TGTGCCAGCAGTCCATTGACAGGGCCTAATGAAAAACTGTTTTTT.

CDR3 DNA: TGTGCCAGCAGCTTAGTATTACAGGGGAGTGGGTACACTGAAGCTTTCTTT. It codes for CASSLVLQGSGYTEAFF. V and J are TRBV7-2 and TRBJ1-1; 7 positions match TRBD1. CDR1 SGHTA and CDR2 FQGNSA come from the germline V gene. The CDR3 is 17 residues long. The V and J ends lost 1 base and 3 bases, in that order; junction bases with no gene match: 11.

The CDR3 is CASSATITDTQYF. DNA of the CDR3: TGTGCCAGCAGCGCTACGATAACAGATACGCAGTATTTT. The chain recombines TRBV7-9 with TRBJ2-3; D not resolved. Between the trimmed V and J ends, which lost 5 bases and 3 bases, there was a span of 9 bases. This CDR3 has 13 amino acids. Germline V CDR1 and CDR2: SEHNR, FQNEAQ (reference sequence).

V is TRBV30 and J is TRBJ1-3; possibly TRBD1 for D (5 bases). The CDR3 extends over 16 amino acids. CDR1 is GTSNPN and CDR2 is SVGIG in the germline V gene (reference sequence). CDR3 bases: TGTGCGGGCAGGATGGAAGTAGGGGTCAACTTAAACACCATATATTTT. Encoded protein: CAGRMEVGVNLNTIYF.

The chain combines TRBV6-5 with TRBJ2-1, with 8 bases that match TRBD2. J lost 7 bases, V lost 2 bases, and 7 bases had no gene match. The CDR3 is made up of 15 amino acids. Germline V lookup: CDR1 MNHEY, CDR2 SVGAGI. CDR3 sequence: CASSYRGLASNEQFF. CDR3 coding DNA: TGTGCCAGCAGTTACCGCGGACTAGCATCAAATGAGCAGTTCTTC.

The rearrangement joins TRBV3-1 (or the pseudogene TRBV3-2) to TRBJ2-2, with 7 nucleotides matching TRBD1. J lost 5 bases, V lost 6 bases, and 3 bases had no gene match. This CDR3 contains 13 residues. Germline CDR1 LGHDT, CDR2 YNNKEL (reference sequence). CDR3 sequence reads: CASSPRGTGELFF. Written as DNA, the CDR3 is TGTGCCAGCAGTCCCAGGGGGACCGGGGAGCTGTTTTTT.

The V gene is TRBV19, the J gene TRBJ1-2; 10 nucleotides match TRBD1. The CDR3 length is 14 residues. V gave up 6 bases and J gave up 6 bases; unmatched junction bases: 7. Germline CDR1 reads LNHDA; CDR2 reads SQIVND (reference sequence). In DNA, the CDR3 is TGTGCCAGTAGCGTGACAGGGGGCATTCATGGCTACACCTTC. This codes for CASSVTGGIHGYTF. The full variable domain, in which reference TRBV19 and TRBJ1-2 provide the parts outside the CDR3, is DGGITQSPKYLFRKEGQNVTLSCEQNLNHDAMYWYRQDPGQGLRLIYYSQIVNDFQKGDIAEGYSVSREKKESFPLTVTSAQKNPTAFYLCASSVTGGIHGYTFGSGTRLTVV.

The chain carries TRBV19 and TRBJ2-1, with 8 bases identical to TRBD1. The CDR3 totals 14 residues. With V trimmed by 5 bases and J by 8 bases, 8 bases remained unmatched. The germline gives CDR1 LNHDA, CDR2 SQIVND (reference sequence). The CDR3 region is CASSVGTGGDEQFF. CDR3 DNA: TGTGCCAGTAGTGTCGGGACAGGAGGCGATGAGCAGTTCTTC.

This clone was picked up one time. DNA for the CDR3: TGTGCCAGCACTTTACAGAGGGTACACGAGCAGTACTTC. Encoded protein: CASTLQRVHEQYF. The rearrangement joins TRBV2 to TRBJ2-7; possible D gene TRBD2, 5 bases. Deletions cut 7 bases from V and 5 bases from J, with 15 bases between. Germline V CDR1 and CDR2: SNHLY, FYNNEI. The CDR3 is 13 residues long.

This chain uses TRBV9 with TRBJ1-5, with TRBD1 matching 7 bases. The CDR3 is made up of 15 amino acids. V gave up 0 bases and J gave up 7 bases; unmatched junction bases: 7. Per the germline V gene, CDR1 is SGDLS and CDR2 is YYNGEE. The CDR3 DNA is TGTGCCAGCAGCGTAGGTGACAGGGTCGACCAGCCCCAGCATTTT. Residues: CASSVGDRVDQPQHF.

The rearrangement links TRBV13 to TRBJ2-5; TRBD1 matches 8 bases. This CDR3 contains 15 residues. The V and J ends lost 5 bases and 1 base, in that order; junction bases with no gene match: 6. Germline-derived CDR1 and CDR2 are PRHDT and FYEKMQ (reference sequence). CDR3: CASSVRTGSQETQYF. Here the CDR3 DNA reads TGTGCCAGCAGCGTCCGGACAGGGTCCCAAGAGACCCAGTACTTC.

V is TRBV19 and J is TRBJ1-5; D gene uncertain. V was pared by 7 bases and J by 2 bases, with 9 bases between. The CDR3 totals 13 residues. From germline, CDR1 is LNHDA and CDR2 SQIVND (reference sequence). The CDR3 here is CASMAMGNQPQHF. The CDR3 DNA reads TGTGCCAGTATGGCAATGGGCAATCAGCCCCAGCATTTT.

CDR3 protein: CAYGTGNGEKLFF. The CDR3, as DNA: TGTGCCTACGGGACAGGAAACGGGGAAAAACTGTTTTTT. The genes are TRBV5-4 and TRBJ1-4; 8 bases fit TRBD1. The CDR3 sequence is 13 residues long. V was clipped by 10 bases and J by 8 bases; unmatched bases: 10. CDR1 SGHNT and CDR2 YYREEE come from the germline V gene (reference sequence).

This clone was recorded only once. The chain is built from TRBV7-6 and TRBJ2-7; the match to TRBD1 covers 7 bases. The CDR3 spans 14 residues. Germline V gene data show CDR1 as SGHVS and CDR2 as FNYEAQ. Trimming at V came to 5 bases and at J to 3 bases, leaving 7 bases not matched to a gene. In nucleotides, the CDR3 is TGTGCCAGCAGCAAAACTTCAGGGGGCTACGAGCAGTACTTC. Its protein product is CASSKTSGGYEQYF.

V is TRBV7-2 and J is TRBJ1-2; D is ambiguous. This CDR3 spans 13 amino acids. V lost 6 bases and J 0 bases, leaving 8 bases between the germline ends. CDR1 is SGHTA, CDR2 FQGNSA, per germline. The CDR3 nucleotides are TGTGCCAGCAGAGTCCGGGCTAACTATGGCTACACCTTC. Protein: CASRVRANYGYTF.

The chain uses TRBV18 and TRBJ1-5; the D gene is possibly TRBD1 (5 bases). The CDR3 runs to 16 residues. The germline V gene encodes CDR1 KGHSH and CDR2 LQKENI. Deletions cut 3 bases from V and 3 bases from J, with 15 bases between. The CDR3 nucleotides are TGTGCCAGCTCACCTGCGGGACCTAATAACAATCAGCCCCAGCATTTT. It specifies CASSPAGPNNNQPQHF.

This chain connects TRBV28 to TRBJ1-2; TRBD1 is a possible D gene (5 bases). This CDR3 has 14 amino acids. V was clipped by 6 bases and J by 6 bases, with 17 bases between them. Looked up from germline, CDR1 is MDHEN and CDR2 is SYDVKM. CDR3 sequence: CASRPGQLGHGYTF. The CDR3 DNA sequence: TGTGCCAGCAGGCCAGGACAACTCGGGCATGGCTACACCTTC.

The J gene is TRBJ1-1, the V gene TRBV30; no clear D gene. CDR1 and CDR2 (germline): GTSNPN, SVGIG (reference sequence). The length of the CDR3 is 13 residues. Trimming took 2 bases from V and 4 from J, leaving 11 bases between them. CDR3 nucleotide sequence: TGTGCCTGGAGTAGGTGGGGAGTCACTGAAGCTTTCTTT. It yields the protein CAWSRWGVTEAFF.

V gene TRBV7-3 combines with J gene TRBJ2-3, with TRBD2 as a possible D gene (6 bases). Looked up from germline, CDR1 is SGHTA and CDR2 is FQGTGA. V was trimmed by 6 bases and J by 7 bases, leaving 14 bases between them. The CDR3 length is 13 residues. CDR3 DNA sequence: TGTGCCAGCAGTTCTACCCTAGCGAATACGCAGTATTTT. Translating gives CASSSTLANTQYF.

This chain joins TRBV30 and TRBJ2-1; TRBD2 might be the D (6 bases). V was clipped by 1 base and J by 0 bases, with 10 bases between them. The CDR3 length is 15 residues. The germline CDR1 and CDR2 sequences are GTSNPN and SVGIG (reference sequence). This chain's CDR3 is CAWSALGGSYNEQFF. The DNA for the CDR3 is TGTGCCTGGAGTGCCCTGGGGGGCTCCTACAATGAGCAGTTCTTC.